Below are 14 T cell receptor beta chains sequenced from a single sample in a study of shared clonotypes between healthy human individuals. Produced via immunoSEQ multiplex PCR; TCRdb's table is partial and in-frame only. The table lists over a million clones, approximately 70% of them singletons. The specimen sequenced was memory CD4+ T cells sorted from blood. Subset given: CD45RA-negative fraction. The origin of the receptors is a man aged 18 to 30 in good health.

The J gene is TRBJ1-2, the V gene TRBV29-1, with D perhaps matching TRBD1 (6 bases). CDR3 length: 11 residues. Trimming took off 3 bases at V and 7 bases at J, with 9 bases between the two ends. Germline values: CDR1 SQVTM, CDR2 ANQGSEA. The CDR3 coding sequence is TGCAGCGTTGACCGGGACATTGGCTACACCTTC. Translation gives CSVDRDIGYTF.

The chain has TRBV27 and TRBJ1-6, with TRBD1 matching 8 bases. The V and J ends lost 5 bases and 11 bases, in that order; junction bases with no gene match: 11. The CDR3 runs to 15 residues. Germline loops: CDR1 MNHEY, CDR2 SMNVEV (reference sequence). The CDR3 DNA sequence: TGTGCCAGCAGTGAGACAGGGGTCAGGACCCCACCCCTCCACTTT. Translation gives CASSETGVRTPPLHF.

CDR3 amino acids: CASSSGTSGGRETQYF. CDR3 bases: TGTGCCAGCAGCAGCGGGACTAGCGGGGGGCGGGAGACCCAGTACTTC. The chain uses TRBV9 and TRBJ2-5; 15 nucleotides align to TRBD2. CDR1 and CDR2 (germline): SGDLS, YYNGEE. There are 16 residues in the CDR3. V was clipped by 4 bases and J by 5 bases; unmatched bases: 6.

The CDR3 coding sequence is TGTGCCAGCAGCCGCAACCGGGACATAGCCTACGAGCAGTACTTC. It translates to CASSRNRDIAYEQYF. V usage is TRBV2 and J usage is TRBJ2-7; tentative D call: TRBD1 (6 bases). Between the trimmed V and J ends, which lost 6 bases and 2 bases, there was a span of 17 bases. Germline CDR1 is SNHLY and CDR2 is FYNNEI. The CDR3 is 15 residues long.

This rearrangement joins TRBV7-8 to TRBJ2-1, with 7 bases aligning to TRBD2. The germline V gene encodes CDR1 SGHVS and CDR2 FQNEAQ. The CDR3 covers 17 residues. V gave up 5 bases and J gave up 0 bases; unmatched junction bases: 10. The CDR3 nucleotides read TGTGCCAGCAGCCCCTCTAGCGGTAAAGTCTCCTACAATGAGCAGTTCTTC. It is translated as CASSPSSGKVSYNEQFF.

The chain combines TRBV19 with TRBJ2-7; no definite D call. Germline V gene sequence: CDR1 LNHDA, CDR2 SQIVND (reference sequence). This CDR3 region has 15 residues. V was trimmed by 2 bases and J by 1 base, leaving 12 bases between them. The CDR3 protein is CASSIRYSGSYEQYF. CDR3 nucleotide sequence: TGTGCCAGTAGTATACGTTACTCCGGATCCTACGAGCAGTACTTC.

This chain uses TRBV7-8 with TRBJ1-1; TRBD1 matches 10 bases. The V and J ends lost 6 bases and 4 bases, in that order; junction bases with no gene match: 5. The CDR3 has 14 amino acids. Germline CDR1 is SGHVS and CDR2 is FQNEAQ. CDR3 DNA sequence: TGTGCCAGCAGAAAGGGACAGGGGATCACTGAAGCTTTCTTT. It specifies CASRKGQGITEAFF.

This chain joins TRBV30 and TRBJ2-1; maybe TRBD2 (7 bases). CDR1 GTSNPN and CDR2 SVGIG come from the germline V gene (reference sequence). The CDR3 is made up of 17 amino acids. V was shortened by 3 bases and J by 0 bases, with 18 bases between the two germline ends. CDR3 sequence (DNA): TGTGCCTGGAGCCTCTTGGGGGGGGCAAGCTCCTACAATGAGCAGTTCTTC. Amino acid sequence: CAWSLLGGASSYNEQFF.

The V and J genes are TRBV6-6 and TRBJ2-7, with D perhaps being TRBD1 or TRBD2 (5 bases each). The germline V gene has CDR1 MNHNY and CDR2 SVGAGI (reference sequence). The CDR3 is 16 residues long. V lost 4 bases to trimming and J lost 0 bases, with 16 bases between them. The CDR3 protein is CASSSLVRGTSYEQYF. Written as DNA, the CDR3 is TGTGCCAGCAGTTCCCTTGTGAGGGGTACCTCCTACGAGCAGTACTTC.

This chain uses TRBV6-5 with TRBJ2-1; D is perhaps TRBD1 (6 bases). The CDR3 contains 15 residues. Germline CDR1 reads MNHEY; CDR2 reads SVGAGI. Trimming removed 6 bases from V and 0 bases from J, with 12 bases in between. The CDR3 is CASRATGSSYNEQFF. CDR3 DNA sequence: TGTGCCAGCAGAGCTACAGGGAGCTCCTACAATGAGCAGTTCTTC.

The chain links TRBV6-1 to TRBJ2-3; D possibly corresponds to TRBD2 (6 bases). Trimming cost V 5 bases and J 2 bases, with 11 bases left between them. CDR1 and CDR2 (germline): MNHNS, SASEGT. This CDR3 has 14 residues. CDR3 coding DNA: TGTGCCAGCAGTTCGGGCGGGAACACAGATACGCAGTATTTT. It yields the protein CASSSGGNTDTQYF.

The chain joins TRBV11-2 to TRBJ2-5; 10 bases are a match to TRBD2. CDR3 size: 14 residues. J lost 5 bases, V lost 5 bases, and 5 bases had no gene match. Germline-derived CDR1 and CDR2 are SGHAT and FQNNGV. CDR3 sequence reads: CASSKREGFETQYF. In DNA form, the CDR3 reads TGTGCCAGCAGCAAGCGGGAGGGCTTCGAGACCCAGTACTTC.

This clone was detected only a few times. The J gene is TRBJ2-5, the V gene TRBV11-3; possibly TRBD2 for D (5 bases). The V gene's germline CDR1 is SGHNT and CDR2 YENEEA. Trimming took 5 bases from V and 5 from J, leaving 15 bases between them. The CDR3 length is 14 residues. The CDR3 DNA reads as TGTGCCAGCAGCCCCGGGGTAGGGATGGAGACCCAGTACTTC. Translating gives CASSPGVGMETQYF.

This chain links TRBV5-4 with TRBJ2-7, with unresolved D. The CDR3 runs to 13 residues. Trimming left V 5 bases short and J 2 bases short, with 11 bases between. CDR1 is SGHNT and CDR2 is YYREEE in the germline V gene (reference sequence). The CDR3 DNA follows: TGTGCCAGCAGTCAGGACGGCGCCTACGAGCAGTACTTC. Translated: CASSQDGAYEQYF.